These T cell receptor beta chains were read from a single sample in a study of blood T cell repertoires in COVID-19. Clones were sequenced by immunoSEQ multiplex PCR, and TCRdb holds only the in-frame ones, with some missing. Seen here are 95,000 to 150,000 clones, 65% to 90% observed once, and the top ten hold 6.6%. The sample taken for sequencing was peripheral blood. The origin of the receptors is a man aged 80 or over with active or convalescent COVID-19. Both conserved end residues are part of each CDR3. D genes are given only for firm matches. The size entry is marked missing in some rows and otherwise reads once, few, many or a size class.

>-|TRBD1|TRBJ2-7|TRBV6-5
TGTGCCAGCTATACCGGGACAGTATCCTACGAGCAGTACTTC
CASYTGTVSYEQYF
>-|TRBD1|TRBJ2-3|TRBV7-3
TGTGCCAGCAGCCTTGGGGACAGTTTAGATACGCAGTATTTT
CASSLGDSLDTQYF
>-|TRBD1|TRBJ2-2|TRBV10-3
TGTGCCATCGCCGGGACAGTCGGAACCGGGGAGCTGTTTTTT
CAIAGTVGTGELFF
>once|TRBD2|TRBJ2-1|TRBV27
TGTGCCAGCCGTTTAACTAGCGTAAGCCACAATGAGCAGTTCTTC
CASRLTSVSHNEQFF
>-|TRBD1|TRBJ2-3|TRBV11-3
TGTGCCAGCAGCTTCTCCTGGACAGGGCCGCAGTATTTT
CASSFSWTGPQYF
>-|TRBD2|TRBJ2-5|TRBV28
TGTGCCAGCAGTTTAGCGGGGGGGTCGGAGACCCAGTACTTC
CASSLAGGSETQYF
>-|-|TRBJ1-1|TRBV5-1
TGCGCCAGCAGCTTAGAGCAGGGTACCACTGAAGCTTTCTTT
CASSLEQGTTEAFF
>-|TRBD1|TRBJ2-1|TRBV6-4
TGTGCCAGCAGTGTCCTCCCGGGACAGGGGGCCTACAATGAGCAGTTCTTC
CASSVLPGQGAYNEQFF
>-|-|TRBJ2-3|TRBV4-2
TGTGCCAGCAGCCCCACCCAGACTAGTCATGCGCAGTATTTT
CASSPTQTSHAQYF
>-|-|TRBJ1-2|TRBV5-1
TGCGCCAGCGGAGATCCGAACAGGGTTCACAATGGCTACACCTTC
CASGDPNRVHNGYTF
>-|TRBD1|TRBJ1-1|TRBV7-2
TGTGCCAGCAGGCGAACAGGGGAGGCGAACACTGAAGCTTTCTTT
CASRRTGEANTEAFF
>-|-|TRBJ2-3|TRBV3-1/TRBV3-2
TGTGCCAGCAGCCAAGCGGGGGGCGGGGGAGATACGCAGTATTTT
CASSQAGGGGDTQYF
>-|-|TRBJ2-2|TRBV4-3
TGCGCCAGCAGCCAACTGCAGGGGAGTAAAGGGGAGCTGTTTTTT
CASSQLQGSKGELFF
>-|-|TRBJ2-5|TRBV21-1
TGTGCCAGCAGCATGTCAGGGGTAGAGACCCAGTACTTC
CASSMSGVETQYF
>-|-|TRBJ1-2|TRBV7-2
TGTGCCAGCAGCTTAATGCGGGGGGCCTCCACCTTC
CASSLMRGASTF
>-|-|TRBJ1-6|TRBV2
TGTGCCAGCAGAGCGTCAACAGGGAATCTTTCACCCCTCCACTTT
CASRASTGNLSPLHF
>-|TRBD2|TRBJ2-2|TRBV7-3
TGTGCCAGCAGCTTAGGGGCTAGCGGGAACACCGGGGAGCTGTTTTTT
CASSLGASGNTGELFF
>few|-|TRBJ1-1|TRBV4-3
TGCGCCAGCAGCCAGGGTGGACAGTCTTCTGAAGCTTTCTTT
CASSQGGQSSEAFF
>-|TRBD2|TRBJ2-3|TRBV19
TGTGCCAGTAGTATAGTCGGCCTAGCGGGGGGAGCCACAGATACGCAGTATTTT
CASSIVGLAGGATDTQYF
>-|-|TRBJ2-2|TRBV19
TGTGCCAGTAAGTGGGTCGCGGGGACCACCGGGGAGCTGTTTTTT
CASKWVAGTTGELFF
>-|TRBD1|TRBJ1-2|TRBV4-1
TGCGCCAGCAGCCAAGATCCGGGACAGACTTCTAACTATGGCTACACCTTC
CASSQDPGQTSNYGYTF
>-|-|TRBJ1-4|TRBV9
TGTGCCAGCAGCGTAACCGGGACAACTAATGAAAAACTGTTTTTT
CASSVTGTTNEKLFF
>-|TRBD1|TRBJ1-2|TRBV7-8
TGTGCCAGCAGTCCAACGAGGGGGCGTATTGGCTACACCTTC
CASSPTRGRIGYTF
>-|-|TRBJ2-2|TRBV24-1
TGTGCCACCAGTCACAGGGAGTATGGGGGGGAGCTGTTTTTT
CATSHREYGGELFF
>once|-|TRBJ2-6|TRBV7-8
TGTGCCAGCCGTGGCATTGACTGGTCTGGGGCCAACGTCCTGACTTTC
CASRGIDWSGANVLTF
>-|-|TRBJ1-6|TRBV5-4
TGTGCCAGCAGCTTGGGACAGAATAATTCACCCCTCCACTTT
CASSLGQNNSPLHF
>many|TRBD1|TRBJ1-5|TRBV4-2
TGTGCCAGCAGGGGACAGGGGGGATCTCAGCCCCAGCATTTT
CASRGQGGSQPQHF
>-|-|TRBJ2-5|TRBV6-2/TRBV6-3
TGTGCCAGCAGTTACTTTAGGGGGATAGGTGAGACCCAGTACTTC
CASSYFRGIGETQYF
>few|-|TRBJ1-2|TRBV28
TGTGCCAGCAGTACACAGGGTAATGGCTACACCTTC
CASSTQGNGYTF
>-|-|TRBJ1-5|TRBV9
TGTGCCAGCAGCCCCGGGAACAGCAATCAGCCCCAGCATTTT
CASSPGNSNQPQHF
>-|TRBD1|TRBJ1-1|TRBV3-1/TRBV3-2
TGTGCCAGCAGCCAAGGGACAGGGATAAGCGAAGCTTTCTTT
CASSQGTGISEAFF
>-|TRBD2|TRBJ2-1|TRBV6-5
TGTGCCAGCAGACTAAGCGGGGGGAGCTACAATGAGCAGTTCTTC
CASRLSGGSYNEQFF
>once|-|TRBJ1-2|TRBV2
TGTGCCAGCAGTGATTCGAGACAGTCGGCCTATGGCTACACCTTC
CASSDSRQSAYGYTF
>-|-|TRBJ2-5|TRBV5-1
TGCGCCAGCAGCTCCCCGGCCCAGGGAGAGACCCAGTACTTC
CASSSPAQGETQYF
>-|-|TRBJ1-5|TRBV20-1
TGCAGTGCTAGTATGGGCGGAACAGGGTTTACTAATCAGCCCCAGCATTTT
CSASMGGTGFTNQPQHF
>-|-|TRBJ2-2|TRBV2
TGTGCCAGCACCGCTTCAGGACTCAACACCGGGGAGCTGTTTTTT
CASTASGLNTGELFF
>many|TRBD2|TRBJ2-7|TRBV4-1
TGCGCCAGCAGCCCACTTCAGAGACTAGCGGGGCTCTACGAGCAGTACTTC
CASSPLQRLAGLYEQYF
>-|-|TRBJ2-1|TRBV3-1/TRBV3-2
TGTGCCAGCAGCCTAAAACACGAACCAAATGAGCAGTTCTTC
CASSLKHEPNEQFF
>-|-|TRBJ1-1|TRBV5-1
TGCGCCAGCAGCCTCGGACAGACGAACACTGAAGCTTTCTTT
CASSLGQTNTEAFF
>-|-|TRBJ1-4|TRBV29-1
TGCAGCGTTTTCGGACAGACAACTAATGAAAAACTGTTTTTT
CSVFGQTTNEKLFF
>once|-|TRBJ2-6|TRBV19
TGTGCCAGCCACTTTAACTCTGGGGCCAACGTCCTGACTTTC
CASHFNSGANVLTF
>-|TRBD1|TRBJ1-4|TRBV19
TGTGCCAGTAGTGCGCCGTTCAGGGGGTCTGGGGAAAAACTGTTTTTT
CASSAPFRGSGEKLFF
>once|TRBD2|TRBJ2-7|TRBV3-1/TRBV3-2
TGTGCCAGCAGCCAAGGGGGAGGGGACTACGAGCAGTACTTC
CASSQGGGDYEQYF
>-|TRBD2|TRBJ2-3|TRBV6-6
TGTGCCAGCAGTTCACAGCGGGGGGCAAAAGATACGCAGTATTTT
CASSSQRGAKDTQYF
>-|-|TRBJ1-4|TRBV19
TGTGCCAGTAGTATGGGGCTCCAGGGTATCCCAGTTCTGTTTTTT
CASSMGLQGIPVLFF
>-|-|TRBJ1-2|TRBV19
TGTGCCAGTAACAGGGACGGCTATGGCTACACCTTC
CASNRDGYGYTF
>-|TRBD2|TRBJ2-7|TRBV7-2
TGTGCCAGCAGCTTAATTTTTGCGGGAGCCTACGAGCAGTACTTC
CASSLIFAGAYEQYF
>-|TRBD2|TRBJ2-1|TRBV7-9
TGTGCCAGCAGCCGGGAGGCCCACAATGAGCAGTTCTTC
CASSREAHNEQFF
>few|-|TRBJ1-1|TRBV12-3/TRBV12-4
TGTGCCAGCAGTCTACAGATGAACACTGAAGCTTTCTTT
CASSLQMNTEAFF
>-|-|TRBJ1-6|TRBV18
TGTGCCAGCTCATCCACCGGACAGCATAATTCACCCCTCCACTTT
CASSSTGQHNSPLHF
>-|-|TRBJ2-7|TRBV11-2
TGTGCCAGCAGCTTAACGCTAACCTACGAGCAGTACTTC
CASSLTLTYEQYF
>few|TRBD1|TRBJ1-2|TRBV2
TGTGCCGGCTACAGGGGGGGGAGGCTCGCTAACTATGGCTACACCTTC
CAGYRGGRLANYGYTF
>-|TRBD1|TRBJ1-6|TRBV2
TGTGCCAGCAGTTGGGACAGGGAAAATTCACCCCTCCACTTT
CASSWDRENSPLHF
>once|-|TRBJ1-2|TRBV30
TGTGCCTGGAGTGACCTCACAGCTTTACTCTATGGCTACACCTTC
CAWSDLTALLYGYTF
>-|TRBD1|TRBJ2-5|TRBV5-1
TGCGCCAGCAGCTTAGCCGGGACAGGGGTAAGGGAAGAGACCCAGTACTTC
CASSLAGTGVREETQYF